The T cell receptor (beta chain) under discussion was sequenced for a study of blood T cell repertoires in COVID-19 (dated by TCRdb to the early 2020s). Background for the entire study: Samples covering the acute and convalescent phases of COVID-19 were provided by collaborators in the United States, Italy and Spain. A freely available public database, intended as a resource for researchers studying the immune response to SARS-CoV-2, is where the repertoires were released. The prospective study material was composed of cDNA or gDNA derived from T cells, B-cell-depleted T cells, or PBMCs. HLA class I and class II types, where available, came from metadata supplied by the sample provider rather than from assay-based typing. Sample metadata almost always included a de-identified subject ID, COVID-19 status, age in years and sex. Subjects who had been exposed to COVID-19, were actively infected with it, or had recovered from it provided the deeply sampled blood TCRbeta repertoires that made up the dataset. The samples were drawn from the first 160 participants of the ongoing ImmuneRACE study and from over a thousand subjects provided by 6 global collaborators. General findings and caveats noted by the study authors: Clinical and demographic metadata were provided uncurated, with the amount varying by source and participant.

TCRbeta CDR3 regions were amplified from genomic DNA by means of the immunoSEQ Assay, a bias-controlled multiplex PCR. The authors processed their data as follows. Nucleated cell counts per sample were estimated from amplification of reference gene primers within the assay. To quantify the absolute abundance of each unique TCRbeta CDR3 rearrangement, sequence reads were collapsed and filtered. Productive Simpson clonality was computed per sample as the square root of Simpson's diversity index over productive rearrangements. TCRdb carries this immuneACCESS record with in-frame sequences only. Its versions omit some clonotypes, under half of them owing to an unresolved V gene in the studies checked, with the rest unexplained. Clone size and V and J calls were adopted from that table, with D and trimming inferred from the DNA. Recorded for this sample are approximately 75,000 clones; about 80% of them occurred a single time. Of the sample, 6.5% to 7.5% is held by the ten largest clones.

Measured from the cysteine to the phenylalanine, the CDR3 is 14 residues long. The read is trimmed to its CDR3 DNA, 42 bases read in frame from base 1. The germline V gene gives CDR1 as MNHEY and CDR2 as SVGAGI. A distance of 10 bases separates the germline ends of V and J, which lose 7 bases and 0 bases respectively. To note about this clone: Its binding antigen is unknown. No clone much larger than this one lies a single base away; base qualities are absent.

One collaborating source in Seattle enrolled patients during active infection and followed them longitudinally through the course of disease. The collaborating institutions used their own protocols to collect whole blood in K2EDTA tubes. For TCRbeta analysis, collaborator samples were shipped as frozen whole blood, as isolated PBMCs, or as DNA extracted from either sample type. The sequenced sample was peripheral blood. The receptor chain draws on TRBV6-5 and TRBJ2-1, with the D gene not clear enough to name. The sequence was collected from a man under 40 with COVID-19, enrolled during active disease. The CDR3 region: CASTPTGSYNEQFF. The nucleotide sequence is given as TGTGCCAGCACCCCGACGGGCTCCTACAATGAGCAGTTCTTC.